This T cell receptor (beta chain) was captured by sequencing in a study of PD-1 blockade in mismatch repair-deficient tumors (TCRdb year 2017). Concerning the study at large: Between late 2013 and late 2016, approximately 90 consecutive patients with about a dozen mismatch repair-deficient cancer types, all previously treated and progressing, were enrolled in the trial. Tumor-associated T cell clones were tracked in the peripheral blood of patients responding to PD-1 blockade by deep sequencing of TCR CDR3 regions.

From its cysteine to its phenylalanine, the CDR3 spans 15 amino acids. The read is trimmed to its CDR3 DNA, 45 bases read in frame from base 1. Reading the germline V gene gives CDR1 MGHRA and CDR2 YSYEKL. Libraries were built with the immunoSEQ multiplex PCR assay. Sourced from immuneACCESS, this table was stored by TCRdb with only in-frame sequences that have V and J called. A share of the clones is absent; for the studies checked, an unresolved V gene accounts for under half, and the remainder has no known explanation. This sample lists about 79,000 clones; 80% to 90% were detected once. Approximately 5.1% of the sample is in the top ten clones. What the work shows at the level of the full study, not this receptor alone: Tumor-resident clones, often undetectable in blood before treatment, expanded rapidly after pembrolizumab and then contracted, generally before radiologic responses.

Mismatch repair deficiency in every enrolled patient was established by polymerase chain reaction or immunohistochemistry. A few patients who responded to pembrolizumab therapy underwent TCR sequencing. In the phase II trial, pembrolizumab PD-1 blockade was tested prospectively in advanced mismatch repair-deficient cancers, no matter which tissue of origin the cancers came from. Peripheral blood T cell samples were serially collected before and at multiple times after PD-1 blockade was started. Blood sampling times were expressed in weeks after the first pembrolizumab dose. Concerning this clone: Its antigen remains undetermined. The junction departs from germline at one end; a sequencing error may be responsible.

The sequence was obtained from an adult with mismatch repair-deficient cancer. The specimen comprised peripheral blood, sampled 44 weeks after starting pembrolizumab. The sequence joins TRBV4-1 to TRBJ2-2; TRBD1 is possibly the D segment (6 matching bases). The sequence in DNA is TGCGCCAGCAGCGTGAGCCAGGGGAACTCCGGGGAGCTGTTTTTT. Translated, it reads CASSVSQGNSGELFF.